One and the same sample provided the 28 T cell receptor beta chains below, sequenced in a study of graft-versus-host responses after intestinal transplantation. No antigen has been identified for these receptors. Assay used: immunoSEQ multiplex PCR; TCRdb lists only in-frame clones, some missing. This table holds about 120,000 clones, around 95% found once. The sequences come from unstimulated CD8+ T cells sorted from spleen or lymph node cells, collected before intestinal transplant. The receptors were gathered from a human donor who received an intestinal transplant.

The chain joins TRBV27 to TRBJ2-7; a possible D gene is TRBD1 (5 bases). Germline V lookup: CDR1 MNHEY, CDR2 SMNVEV (reference sequence). The V end was cut by 8 bases, the J end by 2 bases, with 10 bases between. This CDR3 has 12 residues. The CDR3: CASGHPPYEQYF. In DNA, the CDR3 is TGTGCCAGCGGACACCCTCCCTACGAGCAGTACTTC.

The chain employs TRBV28 and TRBJ2-7; no reliable D call. The V gene's germline CDR1 is MDHEN and CDR2 SYDVKM. The germline V and J ends were trimmed by 4 bases and 5 bases, with 15 bases remaining between them. The CDR3 covers 14 residues. The CDR3 sequence: CASSSVEADNEQYF. The CDR3, as DNA: TGTGCCAGCAGTTCAGTGGAAGCCGACAACGAGCAGTACTTC.

The chain recombines TRBV7-6 with TRBJ2-7; a weak D match, TRBD1 (5 bases). Trimming removed 2 bases from V and 3 bases from J, with 11 bases in between. Germline loops: CDR1 SGHVS, CDR2 FNYEAQ. The CDR3 is 14 residues long. The CDR3 DNA reads TGTGCCAGCAGCTTATCTGGACACCACTACGAGCAGTACTTC. Translated, it gives CASSLSGHHYEQYF.

This rearrangement joins TRBV2 to TRBJ2-5; a possible D gene is TRBD1 (5 bases). This CDR3 has 15 amino acids. Trimming removed 3 bases at V and 1 base at J, with 12 bases between. Germline V lookup: CDR1 SNHLY, CDR2 FYNNEI. The CDR3 is CASSDYRQLQETQYF. The CDR3 nucleotides read TGTGCCAGCAGTGACTACCGACAGCTCCAAGAGACCCAGTACTTC. Full variable domain (outside the CDR3, taken from reference TRBV2 and TRBJ2-5): EPEVTQTPSHQVTQMGQEVILRCVPISNHLYFYWYRQILGQKVEFLVSFYNNEISEKSEIFDDQFSVERPDGSNFTLKIRSTKLEDSAMYFCASSDYRQLQETQYFGPGTRLLVL.

This rearrangement joins TRBV5-5 to TRBJ2-5; 10 nucleotides align to TRBD2. The J call is uncertain, as TRBJ2-7 better fits the DNA end. The germline CDR1 and CDR2 sequences are SGHKS and YYEKEE (reference sequence). CDR3 length equals 16 residues. CDR3 bases: TGTGCCAGCTCGGGGACTAGCGAGCTTCTCTCCTACGAGCAGTACTTC. Protein sequence: CASSGTSELLSYEQYF.

This clone was seen a single time. V gene TRBV27 combines with J gene TRBJ2-3; possibly TRBD2 for D (5 bases). The ends were cut back, 1 base at V and 6 bases at J, with 8 bases in the middle. Germline lookup yields CDR1 MNHEY and CDR2 SMNVEV (reference sequence). This CDR3 is 13 amino acids long. DNA of the CDR3: TGTGCCAGCAGTTTATTCTCGGGGGATACGCAGTATTTT. It is translated as CASSLFSGDTQYF.

The V gene is TRBV30, the J gene TRBJ2-5; 11 bases are shared with TRBD2. The germline V gene encodes CDR1 GTSNPN and CDR2 SVGIG (reference sequence). This CDR3 is built from 18 residues. Losses at the gene ends were 0 bases for V and 2 bases for J; bases not matched to a gene: 11. DNA for the CDR3: TGTGCCTGGAGTGTACAAACCTTTAGCGGGGGGGGTCAAGAGACCCAGTACTTC. It yields the protein CAWSVQTFSGGGQETQYF.

This clone was seen a single time. The chain combines TRBV5-6 with TRBJ2-7, with D possibly TRBD1 on 6 matching bases. This CDR3 region has 13 residues. Germline CDR1 reads SGHDT; CDR2 reads YYEEEE. V was shortened by 1 base and J by 6 bases, with 11 bases between the two germline ends. The CDR3 loop is CASSLIGQTEQYF. CDR3 nucleotide sequence: TGTGCCAGCAGCTTGATAGGACAGACCGAGCAGTACTTC.

Here the CDR3 reads CASGAYSNQPQHF. In DNA, the CDR3 is TGTGCCAGCGGGGCTTATAGCAATCAGCCCCAGCATTTT. The chain recombines TRBV28 with TRBJ1-5; D may be TRBD1 (5 bases). CDR3 length: 13 residues. Trimming pared 8 bases from V and 0 bases from J, leaving 8 bases between. Germline V gives CDR1 MDHEN, CDR2 SYDVKM.

The CDR3 DNA reads as TGTGCCAGCAGCCAGAGAGTCTTGAGAAGGAATGAGCAGTTCTTC. The encoded protein is CASSQRVLRRNEQFF. The J gene is TRBJ2-1, the V gene TRBV21-1. TRBV21-1 is termed a pseudogene. The CDR3 length is 15 residues.

The V gene is TRBV7-2, the J gene TRBJ2-3; the D gene is possibly TRBD2 (5 bases). The V gene lost 1 base and the J gene lost 6 bases, with 11 bases spanning the gap. Germline CDR1 reads SGHTA; CDR2 reads FQGNSA. CDR3 length: 14 amino acids. As DNA, the CDR3 is TGTGCCAGCAGCTTAGGGGCCCGAGGGGATACGCAGTATTTT. Amino acids: CASSLGARGDTQYF.

The chain combines TRBV20-1 with TRBJ1-6; D might be TRBD1 (6 bases). In germline, CDR1 is DFQATT, CDR2 SNEGSKA (reference sequence). Between the trimmed V and J ends, which lost 6 bases and 15 bases, there was a span of 9 bases. This CDR3 contains 9 residues. DNA of the CDR3: TGCAGTGCCATCAGGGGCCTCCACTTT. It codes for CSAIRGLHF.

For the CDR3, the DNA is TGCGCCAGCAGCCTAGGTGAAAAACTGTTTTTT. This encodes CASSLGEKLFF. The chain combines TRBV4-1 with TRBJ1-4; D is unresolved. The CDR3 loop spans 11 amino acids. CDR1 MGHRA and CDR2 YSYEKL come from the germline V gene. The V end was cut by 4 bases, the J end by 7 bases, with 4 bases between.

J is TRBJ2-7 and V is TRBV7-9; D ambiguous. There are 13 residues in the CDR3. V dropped 5 bases and J dropped 0 bases, with 8 bases sitting between them. Germline lookup yields CDR1 SEHNR and CDR2 FQNEAQ (reference sequence). CDR3 sequence reads: CASSPHSSYEQYF. CDR3 nucleotide sequence: TGTGCCAGCAGCCCCCACAGCTCCTACGAGCAGTACTTC.

This chain links TRBV6-5 with TRBJ1-2; no clear D. With 2 bases removed from V and 0 bases from J, the gap between germline ends came to 7 bases. CDR3 length: 14 residues. The germline gives CDR1 MNHEY, CDR2 SVGAGI. CDR3 region: CASSYGLANYGYTF. CDR3 nucleotides: TGTGCCAGCAGTTACGGGTTAGCTAACTATGGCTACACCTTC.

The genes are TRBV9 and TRBJ1-6; no firm D call. Germline CDR1 reads SGDLS; CDR2 reads YYNGEE. This CDR3 has 14 amino acids. Trimming took off 4 bases at V and 2 bases at J, with 7 bases between the two ends. DNA for the CDR3: TGTGCCAGCAGCCCAGGACCCTATAATTCACCCCTCCACTTT. It is translated as CASSPGPYNSPLHF.

The chain combines TRBV6-1 with TRBJ1-1, with TRBD1 as a possible D gene (5 bases). Trimming cost V 7 bases and J 3 bases, with 15 bases left between them. CDR1 and CDR2 (germline): MNHNS, SASEGT. The CDR3 consists of 14 residues. The CDR3 reads CASTWQRDDTEAFF. In DNA form, the CDR3 reads TGTGCCAGCACTTGGCAGCGGGACGACACTGAAGCTTTCTTT.

The rearrangement links TRBV6-5 to TRBJ2-7, with D unclear. This CDR3 contains 14 residues. CDR1 and CDR2 from the germline V gene are MNHEY and SVGAGI. Trimming removed 5 bases from V and 1 base from J, with 12 bases in between. The CDR3 DNA sequence: TGTGCCAGCAGTGAATATCAGAGTTCCTACGAGCAGTACTTC. It yields the protein CASSEYQSSYEQYF.

The rearrangement links TRBV10-2 to TRBJ2-1, with 10 bases aligning to TRBD2. This CDR3 region has 14 residues. Germline trimming cut 5 bases from V and 9 bases from J; bases unmatched to any gene: 7. Germline V gene sequence: CDR1 WSHSY, CDR2 SAAADI. In DNA form, the CDR3 reads TGCGCCAGCAGTTCTAGCGGGAGTAAGGGTGAGCAGTTCTTC. Residues: CASSSSGSKGEQFF.

This clone showed up just once. The chain joins TRBV4-3 to TRBJ1-1; D remains unclear. CDR3 length: 15 residues. Per germline, CDR1 LGHNA and CDR2 YSLEER. The V end was cut by 7 bases, the J end by 0 bases, with 15 bases between. CDR3 bases: TGCGCCAGCAACGCCCGGGCAGGTCTGAACACTGAAGCTTTCTTT. Amino acids: CASNARAGLNTEAFF.

This chain uses TRBV30 with TRBJ2-1, with D tentatively TRBD1 or TRBD2 (7 bases each). The CDR3 is 15 amino acids. CDR1 is GTSNPN and CDR2 is SVGIG in the germline V gene (reference sequence). With 5 bases removed from V and 3 bases from J, the gap between germline ends came to 17 bases. CDR3 protein: CAWARGRGNYNEQFF. The CDR3 DNA sequence: TGTGCCTGGGCTAGGGGGCGGGGGAACTACAATGAGCAGTTCTTC.

The chain combines TRBV7-9 with TRBJ2-7; 10 bases line up with TRBD2. The CDR3 length is 15 residues. Trimming removed 2 bases from V and 2 bases from J; junction bases left unmatched: 3. CDR1 is SEHNR and CDR2 is FQNEAQ in the germline V gene (reference sequence). The DNA of the CDR3 is TGTGCCAGCAGCTTATTAACTAGCGGGACCTACGAGCAGTACTTC. Its protein product is CASSLLTSGTYEQYF.

The gene calls are TRBV11-3 and TRBJ2-1; TRBD2 agrees at 7 bases. CDR3 size: 15 residues. The germline CDR1 and CDR2 sequences are SGHNT and YENEEA. Germline trimming cut 0 bases from V and 7 bases from J; bases unmatched to any gene: 6. CDR3 residues: CASSLEAVGGNEQFF. CDR3 in DNA: TGTGCCAGCAGCTTAGAGGCAGTGGGGGGGAATGAGCAGTTCTTC.

V and J are TRBV9 and TRBJ2-1; no clear D gene. Germline V gene sequence: CDR1 SGDLS, CDR2 YYNGEE. V shed 3 bases and J shed 5 bases, with 12 bases lying between them. The CDR3 contains 14 residues. CDR3 in DNA: TGTGCCAGCAGCGCACCCTCATCCAACAATGAGCAGTTCTTC. It encodes CASSAPSSNNEQFF. Full variable domain (rest looked up from reference TRBV9 and TRBJ2-1): DSGVTQTPKHLITATGQRVTLRCSPRSGDLSVYWYQQSLDQGLQFLIQYYNGEERAKGNILERFSAQQFPDLHSELNLSSLELGDSALYFCASSAPSSNNEQFFGPGTRLTVL.

The chain is built from TRBV6-1 and TRBJ2-3, with D possibly being TRBD2 (6 bases). The CDR3 loop spans 15 amino acids. V dropped 1 base and J dropped 1 base, with 9 bases sitting between them. The germline CDR1 and CDR2 sequences are MNHNS and SASEGT. CDR3 sequence: CASSEVVAGTDTQYF. CDR3 sequence (DNA): TGTGCCAGCAGTGAAGTGGTAGCGGGCACAGATACGCAGTATTTT.

The chain employs TRBV6-1 and TRBJ2-7; D possibly matches TRBD1 or TRBD2 (5 bases each). The germline CDR1 and CDR2 sequences are MNHNS and SASEGT. This CDR3 contains 13 residues. Trimming pared 8 bases from V and 4 bases from J, leaving 15 bases between. CDR3 DNA: TGTGCCAGCGGCTGGGACCAGATATACGAGCAGTACTTC. It codes for CASGWDQIYEQYF.

In its sample, this clone was seen once. The V and J genes are TRBV7-9 and TRBJ2-1, with TRBD2 matching 8 bases. Unmatched junction bases numbered 13, after V lost 5 bases and J lost 7 bases. This CDR3 is built from 16 residues. Per germline, CDR1 SEHNR and CDR2 FQNEAQ (reference sequence). The CDR3 here is CASSRESGSKWNEQFF. CDR3 bases: TGTGCCAGCAGCCGCGAGAGCGGGAGTAAATGGAATGAGCAGTTCTTC.

This chain uses TRBV5-5 with TRBJ2-5; no reliable D call. The CDR3 covers 13 residues. CDR1 SGHKS and CDR2 YYEKEE come from the germline V gene (reference sequence). With 3 bases removed from V and 2 bases from J, the gap between germline ends came to 8 bases. CDR3 coding DNA: TGTGCCAGCAGCTCTACAGAGCAAGAGACCCAGTACTTC. Its translation is CASSSTEQETQYF.